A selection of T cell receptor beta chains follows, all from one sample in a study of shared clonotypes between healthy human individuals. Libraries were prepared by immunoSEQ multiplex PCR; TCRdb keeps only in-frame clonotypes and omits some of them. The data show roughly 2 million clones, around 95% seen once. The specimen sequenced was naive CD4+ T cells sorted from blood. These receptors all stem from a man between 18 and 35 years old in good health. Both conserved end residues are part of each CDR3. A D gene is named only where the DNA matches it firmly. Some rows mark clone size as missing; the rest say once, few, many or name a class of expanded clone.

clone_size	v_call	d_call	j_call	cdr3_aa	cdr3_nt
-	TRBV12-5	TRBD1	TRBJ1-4	CASGHDRGGEKLFF	TGTGCTAGTGGGCACGACAGGGGGGGTGAAAAACTGTTTTTT
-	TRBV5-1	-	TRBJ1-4	CASSLASRSRGEKLFF	TGCGCCAGCAGCTTGGCCTCTAGGAGCCGAGGTGAAAAACTGTTTTTT
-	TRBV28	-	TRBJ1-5	CASSLNNQPQHF	TGTGCCAGCAGCCTGAACAATCAGCCCCAGCATTTT
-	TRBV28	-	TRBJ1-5	CASRSPQGLGQPQHF	TGTGCCAGCAGGTCACCCCAGGGACTGGGGCAGCCCCAGCATTTT
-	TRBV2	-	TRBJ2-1	CAGGLYNEQFF	TGTGCCGGGGGACTTTACAATGAGCAGTTCTTC
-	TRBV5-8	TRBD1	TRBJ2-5	CASSFGRGTAERETQYF	TGTGCCAGCAGCTTTGGTAGAGGGACAGCCGAGAGGGAGACCCAGTACTTC
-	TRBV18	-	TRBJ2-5	CASSPPGGGYQETQYF	TGTGCCAGCTCACCACCGGGCGGGGGCTACCAAGAGACCCAGTACTTC
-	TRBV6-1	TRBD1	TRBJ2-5	CASTWTGVSETQYF	TGTGCCAGCACCTGGACAGGGGTATCGGAGACCCAGTACTTC
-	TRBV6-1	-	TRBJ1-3	CASSLDGSGNTIYF	TGTGCCAGCAGTCTAGACGGCTCTGGAAACACCATATATTTT
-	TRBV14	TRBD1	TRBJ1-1	CASSQDLVRGPNTEAFF	TGTGCCAGCAGCCAAGATCTTGTAAGGGGGCCGAACACTGAAGCTTTCTTT
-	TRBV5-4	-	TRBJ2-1	CASSSGDLNNEQFF	TGTGCCAGCAGCTCCGGGGACCTAAACAATGAGCAGTTCTTC
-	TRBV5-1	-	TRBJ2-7	CASSLAASKYEQYF	TGCGCCAGCAGCTTGGCAGCTAGTAAATACGAGCAGTACTTC
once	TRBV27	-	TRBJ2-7	CASSLSGVSSYEQYF	TGTGCCAGCAGCCTATCGGGCGTCAGCTCCTACGAGCAGTACTTC
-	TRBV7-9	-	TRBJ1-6	CASSLSGTPLHF	TGTGCCAGCAGTCTTAGCGGGACACCCCTCCACTTT
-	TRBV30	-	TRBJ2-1	CAWSVNGGSYNEQFF	TGTGCCTGGAGTGTTAATGGGGGCTCCTACAATGAGCAGTTCTTC
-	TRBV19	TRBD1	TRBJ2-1	CASSSGGRGIF	TGTGCCAGTAGTTCAGGGGGCAGGGGGATCTTC
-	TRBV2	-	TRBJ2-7	CASSEAFGQAYEQYF	TGTGCCAGCAGTGAAGCCTTTGGACAAGCCTACGAGCAGTACTTC
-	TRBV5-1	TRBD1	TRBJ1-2	CASSRDRSYGYTF	TGCGCCAGCAGCCGGGACAGGAGTTATGGCTACACCTTC
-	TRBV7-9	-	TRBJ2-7	CASSFLSTGSRNEQYF	TGTGCCAGCAGCTTTCTATCGACAGGATCCCGGAACGAGCAGTACTTC
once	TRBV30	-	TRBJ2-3	CAWSFFRASRDTQYF	TGTGCCTGGAGTTTTTTTAGGGCTAGCAGGGATACGCAGTATTTT
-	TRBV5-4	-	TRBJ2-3	CASSLDREGDTQYF	TGTGCCAGCAGTTTGGACAGGGAGGGAGATACGCAGTATTTT
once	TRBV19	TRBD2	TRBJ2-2	CASRVLADTGELFF	TGTGCCAGTAGGGTACTAGCGGATACCGGGGAGCTGTTTTTT
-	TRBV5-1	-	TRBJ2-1	CASTLEGNRENEQFF	TGCGCCAGCACCCTTGAAGGGAACAGGGAGAATGAGCAGTTCTTC
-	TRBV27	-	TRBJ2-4	CASSLMSKEAKNIQYF	TGTGCCAGCAGTTTAATGAGCAAGGAGGCCAAAAACATTCAGTACTTC
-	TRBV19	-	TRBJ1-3	CASRISSGNTIYF	TGTGCCAGTAGGATAAGCTCTGGAAACACCATATATTTT
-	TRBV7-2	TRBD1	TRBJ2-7	CASSSRTGSYEQYF	TGTGCCAGCAGTTCCCGGACAGGCTCCTACGAGCAGTACTTC
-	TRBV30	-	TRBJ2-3	CACLIRSGTDTQYF	TGTGCCTGTCTCATTAGGTCGGGCACAGATACGCAGTATTTT
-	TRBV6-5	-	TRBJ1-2	CASSYGRNYGYTF	TGTGCCAGCAGTTACGGACGGAACTATGGCTACACCTTC
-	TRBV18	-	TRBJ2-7	CASSLPGGIPSEQYF	TGTGCCAGCTCACTGCCAGGGGGGATCCCCTCCGAGCAGTACTTC
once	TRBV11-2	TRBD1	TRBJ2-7	CASSATQGVSLEQYF	TGTGCCAGCAGCGCCACACAGGGGGTGTCCTTAGAGCAGTACTTC
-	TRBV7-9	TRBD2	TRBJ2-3	CASSPDIRTRTKDTQYF	TGTGCCAGCAGCCCAGACATCCGGACTAGGACAAAGGATACGCAGTATTTT
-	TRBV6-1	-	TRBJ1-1	CASSESPGDTEAFF	TGTGCCAGCAGTGAATCACCGGGGGACACTGAAGCTTTCTTT